The TCR beta chain described here comes from a study of T cell responses to AZD1222 COVID-19 vaccine. The CDR3 runs to 15 residues. The V end was cut by 4 bases, the J end by 2 bases, with 14 bases between. Germline V gene data show CDR1 as SGHDN and CDR2 as FVKESK. A note on this clone: Its specificity is unknown.

The method was immunoSEQ multiplex PCR; TCRdb's version includes in-frame clones alone and lacks a portion of them. The sample records 100,000 to 120,000 clones, about 87% being singletons. General study findings and limits: Spike-specific TCR breadth and depth were elevated following two AZD1222 doses. Vaccine-related CD4 TCRs covered spike, predominating at 160-218 and 743-854.

This chain joins TRBV14 and TRBJ1-2; possible D gene TRBD1, 5 bases. This sample comprised peripheral blood, obtained 28 days after the second AZD1222 dose. The receptor was isolated from an adult who received the AZD1222 COVID-19 vaccine. The chain's CDR3 is CASSRMTATNYGYTF. The CDR3 nucleotides are TGTGCCAGCAGCCGCATGACAGCCACCAACTATGGCTACACCTTC.